Described below is a single T cell receptor beta chain sequence and its context. Its antigen is unknown. Base qualities are not at hand, and no much larger clone is one base apart. The data were taken from a study of blood T cell repertoires in COVID-19 (dated by TCRdb to about 2020). Study-wide context: The collaborator samples originated in the United States, Italy and Spain and spanned the acute and convalescent phases of COVID-19. Samples were obtained from the ongoing ImmuneRACE study (first 160 participants) and from 1,254 subjects provided by 6 global collaborators. Deeply sampled blood TCRbeta repertoires from subjects exposed to, actively infected with, or recovered from COVID-19 were included in the dataset. Nearly every sample came with metadata listing a de-identified subject ID, COVID-19 status, age in years and sex. The material from the prospective study consisted of cDNA or gDNA derived from T cells, B-cell-depleted T cells, or PBMCs. A freely available public database, intended as a resource for researchers studying the immune response to SARS-CoV-2, is where the repertoires were released. Where HLA class I and class II types were available, the types were taken from metadata supplied by the sample provider, not from assay-based typing.

TCRbeta CDR3 regions were amplified from genomic DNA using the immunoSEQ Assay, a bias-controlled multiplex PCR. The paper's data handling went like this. The number of nucleated cells in each sample was estimated by amplification of reference gene primers within the assay. To quantify the absolute abundance of each unique TCRbeta CDR3 rearrangement, sequence reads were collapsed and filtered. For each sample, productive Simpson clonality was calculated as the square root of Simpson's diversity index over productive rearrangements. TCRdb re-hosts the immuneACCESS table, in-frame sequences only. Its copies lack some clones; in the studies checked, an unresolved V gene accounts for under half of them, and the cause for the rest is not known. Clonal size and the V and J genes are those of that table, whereas D and trimming came from the DNA. Here the sample has roughly 140,000 clones; 88% occur a single time. Approximately 2.5% of the sample is taken by the ten largest.

The study at large found these results: The quantity of clinical and demographic metadata differed by source and by participant and was supplied without curation.

Collaborating institutions collected whole blood in K2EDTA tubes following their own protocols. For TCRbeta analysis, collaborators shipped samples in one of three forms: frozen whole blood, isolated PBMCs, or DNA extracted from either of those sample types. Here V drops 1 base and J drops 7 bases, and the junction holds 7 bases not matched to any gene. Taken from the germline V gene, the CDR1 and CDR2 loops are SGHAT and FQNNGV. Including the terminal cysteine and phenylalanine, the CDR3 comprises 15 residues. Just CDR3 DNA is preserved here, 45 bases in frame from base 1. Sequenced: peripheral blood. The receptor chain draws on TRBV11-2 and TRBJ2-1; the junction holds 7 bases that match TRBD2. This TCR was sampled from a human donor in a cohort sampled during active COVID-19. The CDR3 has the sequence CASSLGSGGVNEQFF. The DNA is as follows: TGTGCCAGCAGCTTAGGGTCTGGGGGGGTGAATGAGCAGTTCTTC.